The 2 T cell receptor beta chains below were found in one sample sequenced in a study of spatial heterogeneity in lung cancer. TCRdb re-analysed the 5' RACE reads in MiXCR, keeping a single row per CDR3 protein. Of around 87,000 distinct CDR3 sequences in the sample, about 12% were seen once. Time point: sample taken at primary tumor resection. The source material was PBMCs, sampled at surgery. These receptors came from a male donor with early-stage non-small cell lung cancer.

This chain uses TRBV5-1 with TRBJ2-6, with D hard to call. CDR1 SGHRS and CDR2 YFSETQ come from the germline V gene. Between the trimmed V and J ends, which lost 3 bases and 1 base, there was a span of 5 bases. The CDR3 covers 14 residues. The DNA for the CDR3 is TGCGCCAGCAGCTACCGGTCTGGGGCCAACGTCCTGACTTTC. Its protein is CASSYRSGANVLTF.

In this sample, this clonotype turned up many times. V usage is TRBV15 and J usage is TRBJ2-3; no clear D. Germline lookup yields CDR1 LNHNV and CDR2 YYDKDF (reference sequence). V lost 0 bases to trimming and J lost 0 bases, with 4 bases between them. This CDR3 comprises 14 residues. CDR3 amino acids: CATSRDPSTDTQYF. CDR3 DNA sequence: TGTGCCACCAGCAGAGATCCGAGCACAGATACGCAGTATTTT.